Presented here are 31 T cell receptor beta chains from one specimen sequenced in a study of cytotoxic CD8 clonotypes in ibrutinib-treated CLL. Assay: immunoSEQ multiplex PCR; the TCRdb copy retains only in-frame clones and omits some. The table records approximately 150,000 clones, approximately 80% of them present only once. The sample was PBMCs, taken after 24 months of ibrutinib treatment. The source is a human donor with chronic lymphocytic leukemia.

This sequence joins TRBV20-1 and TRBJ1-2, with D perhaps TRBD1 (5 bases). Germline CDR1 reads DFQATT; CDR2 reads SNEGSKA (reference sequence). V was trimmed by 5 bases and J by 8 bases, leaving 12 bases between them. CDR3 size: 11 residues. The CDR3 loop reads CSAGRGGGYTF. DNA for the CDR3: TGCAGTGCTGGGAGGGGAGGAGGCTACACCTTC.

V gene TRBV5-5 combines with J gene TRBJ2-5; D unresolved. The V end was cut by 4 bases, the J end by 4 bases, with 14 bases between. The V gene's germline CDR1 is SGHKS and CDR2 YYEKEE (reference sequence). This CDR3 has 14 amino acids. The CDR3 protein is CASSTAETSETQYF. In DNA, the CDR3 is TGTGCCAGCAGCACCGCAGAGACTTCAGAGACCCAGTACTTC.

The rearrangement links TRBV28 to TRBJ1-1; 7 bases fit TRBD1. The CDR3 runs to 14 residues. The ends lost 8 bases at V and 4 bases at J; junction bases unmatched: 10. Germline CDR1 and CDR2: MDHEN and SYDVKM. The CDR3 is CASPSPTGATEAFF. The CDR3, as DNA: TGTGCCAGCCCCTCACCAACAGGGGCCACTGAAGCTTTCTTT.

The gene calls are TRBV5-1 and TRBJ1-1; the D gene is possibly TRBD1 (5 bases). CDR1 and CDR2 from the germline V gene are SGHRS and YFSETQ. V lost 2 bases to trimming and J lost 1 base, with 15 bases between them. This CDR3 spans 16 amino acids. The CDR3 sequence: CASSLSGLRRNTEAFF. In DNA form, the CDR3 reads TGCGCCAGCAGCTTATCGGGACTTAGAAGGAACACTGAAGCTTTCTTT.

There are a few counts of this clone. The V gene is TRBV19, the J gene TRBJ2-7; TRBD1 matches at 8 bases. V lost 2 bases, J lost 7 bases, and 7 bases stayed unmatched. The CDR3 covers 14 residues. Germline CDR1 is LNHDA and CDR2 is SQIVND (reference sequence). CDR3 protein: CASSIRQGMWEQYF. The CDR3 nucleotides are TGTGCCAGTAGTATACGACAGGGGATGTGGGAGCAGTACTTC.

The V gene is TRBV6-6, the J gene TRBJ1-5, with a tentative D call TRBD1 (5 bases). The CDR3 runs to 15 residues. Trimming removed 5 bases from V and 2 bases from J, with 13 bases in between. Germline loops: CDR1 MNHNY, CDR2 SVGAGI (reference sequence). CDR3 in amino acids: CASSPIGGGNQPQHF. The CDR3 DNA sequence: TGTGCCAGCAGTCCAATCGGGGGGGGCAATCAGCCCCAGCATTTT.

The table lists this clone with a count of one. The chain couples TRBV15 to TRBJ2-1; D possibly corresponds to TRBD2 (5 bases). Germline V gives CDR1 LNHNV, CDR2 YYDKDF (reference sequence). The CDR3 is 15 amino acids. V lost 3 bases and J 8 bases, leaving 17 bases between the germline ends. CDR3 in amino acids: CATSRTGRAGDEQFF. DNA for the CDR3: TGTGCCACCAGCAGGACCGGGCGGGCAGGAGATGAGCAGTTCTTC.

The chain joins TRBV9 to TRBJ1-1; 10 bases line up with TRBD1. The germline CDR1 and CDR2 sequences are SGDLS and YYNGEE. V trimming: 4 bases; J trimming: 1 base; junction bases outside the gene matches: 13. The CDR3 runs 18 residues. The CDR3 here is CASSPAYLRTGGNTEAFF. CDR3 bases: TGTGCCAGCAGCCCAGCGTATTTGAGGACAGGGGGGAACACTGAAGCTTTCTTT.

The sample holds one count of this clone. The rearrangement joins TRBV5-1 to TRBJ2-5, with TRBD1 matching 9 bases. The germline CDR1 and CDR2 sequences are SGHRS and YFSETQ. J lost 5 bases, V lost 4 bases, and 9 bases had no gene match. The CDR3 extends over 15 amino acids. The chain's CDR3 is CASSAGQGTIETQYF. The CDR3 nucleotides read TGCGCCAGCAGCGCGGGACAGGGAACTATTGAGACCCAGTACTTC.

V usage is TRBV6-6 and J usage is TRBJ1-2; 8 positions agree with TRBD1. Trimming took 7 bases from V and 5 from J; bases not matched to a gene: 9. Germline V gene lookup returns CDR1 MNHNY and CDR2 SVGAGI (reference sequence). The CDR3 length is 14 residues. In nucleotides, the CDR3 is TGTGCCAGCACCAGGGGGCGCGGTTGGTATGGCTACACCTTC. Protein product: CASTRGRGWYGYTF.

This clone was detected a few times. The chain combines TRBV27 with TRBJ1-2; the match to TRBD1 covers 7 bases. CDR1 and CDR2 (germline): MNHEY, SMNVEV (reference sequence). The CDR3 runs to 14 residues. V lost 4 bases, J lost 3 bases, and 5 bases stayed unmatched. CDR3 DNA: TGTGCCAGCAGTTCAGGCGGGACAGACTATGGCTACACCTTC. Translated: CASSSGGTDYGYTF.

The gene calls are TRBV4-2 and TRBJ1-2; D ambiguous. The CDR3 spans 16 residues. Germline V lookup: CDR1 LGHNA, CDR2 YNFKEQ. Trimming removed 0 bases at V and 0 bases at J, with 11 bases between. CDR3 DNA: TGTGCCAGCAGCCAAGAAGGACGGAGAGCTAACTATGGCTACACCTTC. It encodes CASSQEGRRANYGYTF.

This clone has just one count. The CDR3 nucleotides read TGTGCCAGCAGTGATCATAGGGCGATCATTACCGGGGAGCTGTTTTTT. It codes for CASSDHRAIITGELFF. The V gene is TRBV27, the J gene TRBJ2-2; unclear D gene. V lost 5 bases to trimming and J lost 5 bases, with 18 bases between them. Looked up from germline, CDR1 is MNHEY and CDR2 is SMNVEV (reference sequence). The length of the CDR3 is 16 residues.

DNA for the CDR3: TGCGCCAGCAGCCAAGTTTGGGAGAGCTCCTACGAGCAGTACTTC. Protein sequence: CASSQVWESSYEQYF. The V and J genes are TRBV4-3 and TRBJ2-7, with a possible D match to TRBD2 (5 bases). The V end was cut by 1 base, the J end by 0 bases, with 10 bases between. This CDR3 has 15 residues. Germline CDR1 reads LGHNA; CDR2 reads YSLEER.

The chain is built from TRBV5-8 and TRBJ2-7; tentatively, D is TRBD1 or TRBD2 (5 bases each). The germline CDR1 and CDR2 sequences are SGHTS and YDEGEE. V was trimmed by 6 bases and J by 2 bases, leaving 18 bases between them. This CDR3 is 15 amino acids long. CDR3 sequence (DNA): TGTGCCAGCACCCCGGGACCCTGGGAGACCTACGAGCAGTACTTC. Its translation: CASTPGPWETYEQYF.

J is TRBJ2-2 and V is TRBV7-2; TRBD2 matches 10 bases. The CDR3 runs to 13 residues. V lost 10 bases and J lost 4; bases outside the gene matches: 3. Germline V lookup: CDR1 SGHTA, CDR2 FQGNSA. The CDR3 sequence is CAILAGGTGELFF. The CDR3 DNA sequence: TGTGCCATTTTAGCGGGAGGCACCGGGGAGCTGTTTTTT. Combining the CDR3 with reference TRBV7-2 and TRBJ2-2 gives the whole variable domain GAGVSQSPSNKVTEKGKDVELRCDPISGHTALYWYRQSLGQGLEFLIYFQGNSAPDKSGLPSDRFSAERTGGSVSTLTIQRTQQEDSAVYLCAILAGGTGELFFGEGSRLTVL.

CDR3 DNA: TGTGCCAGCAGCTTACAATTGGCAACCGGGGAGCTGTTTTTT. It codes for CASSLQLATGELFF. The gene calls are TRBV7-2 and TRBJ2-2; D uncertain. V was pared by 2 bases and J by 5 bases, with 9 bases between. Germline V gives CDR1 SGHTA, CDR2 FQGNSA. The CDR3 loop spans 14 amino acids.

In DNA, the CDR3 is TGTGCCAGCAGCTCACTTGTCCTCGCGAGGAGAGTGGACTATGGCTACACCTTC. This gives the protein CASSSLVLARRVDYGYTF. The chain is built from TRBV11-2 and TRBJ1-2; D is unclear. The germline V and J ends were trimmed by 4 bases and 3 bases, with 24 bases remaining between them. Germline loops: CDR1 SGHAT, CDR2 FQNNGV. This CDR3 contains 18 residues. The full variable domain, completed using reference TRBV11-2 and TRBJ1-2, is EAGVAQSPRYKIIEKRQSVAFWCNPISGHATLYWYQQILGQGPKLLIQFQNNGVVDDSQLPKDRFSAERLKGVDSTLKIQPAKLEDSAVYLCASSSLVLARRVDYGYTFGSGTRLTVV.

V gene TRBV7-2 combines with J gene TRBJ1-1, with D uncertain. The V and J ends lost 2 bases and 2 bases respectively, with 9 bases between them. The germline V gene encodes CDR1 SGHTA and CDR2 FQGNSA. The CDR3 loop spans 14 amino acids. For the CDR3, the DNA is TGTGCCAGCAGCTTACATGGGGTTAACACTGAAGCTTTCTTT. It yields the protein CASSLHGVNTEAFF.

The CDR3, as DNA: TGTGCCAGCAGCTATGCGACCGGGACCCGCCAAGAGACCCAGTACTTC. It codes for CASSYATGTRQETQYF. This chain uses TRBV7-2 with TRBJ2-5; perhaps D is TRBD1 or TRBD2 (5 bases each). The V gene's germline CDR1 is SGHTA and CDR2 FQGNSA. V lost 4 bases and J lost 1, with 16 bases in between. There are 16 residues in the CDR3. The full variable domain, with the rest looked up from reference TRBV7-2 and TRBJ2-5, is GAGVSQSPSNKVTEKGKDVELRCDPISGHTALYWYRQSLGQGLEFLIYFQGNSAPDKSGLPSDRFSAERTGGSVSTLTIQRTQQEDSAVYLCASSYATGTRQETQYFGPGTRLLVL.

The rearrangement links TRBV18 to TRBJ2-5; D is ambiguous. Germline V lookup: CDR1 KGHSH, CDR2 LQKENI. The ends were cut back, 3 bases at V and 4 bases at J, with 6 bases in the middle. CDR3 size: 12 residues. The CDR3 DNA is TGTGCCAGCTCACCCCGGCGAGAGACCCAGTACTTC. Protein product: CASSPRRETQYF.

The V and J genes are TRBV28 and TRBJ1-5; 7 positions agree with TRBD1. Germline V gene data show CDR1 as MDHEN and CDR2 as SYDVKM. V lost 5 bases to trimming and J lost 0 bases; unmatched junction nucleotides: 10. The CDR3 length is 17 residues. Here the CDR3 DNA reads TGTGCCAGCAGTCAACTGACAGGGCATTATAGCAATCAGCCCCAGCATTTT. As protein: CASSQLTGHYSNQPQHF.

V is TRBV5-1 and J is TRBJ2-1; D might be TRBD2 (6 bases). The germline V gene encodes CDR1 SGHRS and CDR2 YFSETQ. There are 16 residues in the CDR3. Deletions cut 0 bases from V and 8 bases from J, with 18 bases between. The CDR3, as DNA: TGCGCCAGCAGCTTGGGTACCGGGAGTAGGTGGGATGAGCAGTTCTTC. Translated: CASSLGTGSRWDEQFF.

The chain carries TRBV6-5 and TRBJ2-2, with a possible D match to TRBD2 (6 bases). Germline V gene lookup returns CDR1 MNHEY and CDR2 SVGAGI. This CDR3 comprises 14 residues. The V and J ends lost 6 bases and 8 bases respectively, with 16 bases between them. The CDR3 region has the DNA TGTGCCAGCAGAGGGAGGCCGGGGGAGGGGGAGCTGTTTTTT. Translated: CASRGRPGEGELFF.

This rearrangement joins TRBV14 to TRBJ1-1; no definite D call. CDR1 and CDR2 (germline): SGHDN, FVKESK. Trimming cost V 2 bases and J 1 base, with 5 bases left between them. This CDR3 is built from 13 residues. The CDR3 nucleotides are TGTGCCAGCAGCCAATTTGGGAACACTGAAGCTTTCTTT. Protein: CASSQFGNTEAFF.

The V gene is TRBV9, the J gene TRBJ1-1; D unresolved. Germline V gene lookup returns CDR1 SGDLS and CDR2 YYNGEE. CDR3 length: 13 amino acids. Between the trimmed V and J ends, which lost 2 bases and 4 bases, there was a span of 9 bases. CDR3 DNA: TGTGCCAGCAGCGTGAAGGACGGCACTGAAGCTTTCTTT. This translates into CASSVKDGTEAFF.

V usage is TRBV7-3 and J usage is TRBJ2-2; 11 nucleotides line up with TRBD2. This CDR3 is built from 16 residues. With 3 bases clipped from V and 6 bases from J, the junction kept 6 bases outside the gene matches. Germline V gene sequence: CDR1 SGHTA, CDR2 FQGTGA. For the CDR3, the DNA is TGTGCCAGCAGCTTTACTAGCGGGAGTATACCCGGGGAGCTGTTTTTT. The encoded protein is CASSFTSGSIPGELFF.

This clone was counted only a few times. This sequence joins TRBV13 and TRBJ1-1; D is unresolved. V dropped 5 bases and J dropped 6 bases, with 10 bases sitting between them. Germline CDR1 is PRHDT and CDR2 is FYEKMQ (reference sequence). CDR3 length: 12 amino acids. The chain's CDR3 is CASSPEESEAFF. In DNA, the CDR3 is TGTGCCAGCAGCCCTGAGGAGTCTGAAGCTTTCTTT.

The genes are TRBV9 and TRBJ2-7; 10 nucleotides agree with TRBD2. The CDR3 has 14 amino acids. The germline gives CDR1 SGDLS, CDR2 YYNGEE. Unmatched junction bases numbered 9, after V lost 4 bases and J lost 8 bases. CDR3 bases: TGTGCCAGCAGCCCGAGATCTAGCGGGGGAAAGCAGTACTTC. Its protein product is CASSPRSSGGKQYF.

The chain joins TRBV7-6 to TRBJ2-7, with D uncertain. CDR1 is SGHVS, CDR2 FNYEAQ, per germline. The CDR3 length is 14 residues. V dropped 5 bases and J dropped 0 bases, with 11 bases sitting between them. The CDR3 protein is CASSPQGNSYEQYF. CDR3 nucleotides: TGTGCCAGCAGCCCTCAAGGGAACTCCTACGAGCAGTACTTC.

The count of this clone is one. This rearrangement joins TRBV5-1 to TRBJ1-1; TRBD1 matches 8 bases. CDR1 SGHRS and CDR2 YFSETQ come from the germline V gene. CDR3 length equals 15 residues. Germline trimming cut 4 bases from V and 7 bases from J; bases unmatched to any gene: 12. For the CDR3, the DNA is TGCGCCAGCAGCACCCAATCAGGGGGCAAAGTTGAAGCTTTCTTT. It encodes CASSTQSGGKVEAFF. Combining the CDR3 with reference TRBV5-1 and TRBJ1-1 gives the whole variable domain KAGVTQTPRYLIKTRGQQVTLSCSPISGHRSVSWYQQTPGQGLQFLFEYFSETQRNKGNFPGRFSGRQFSNSRSEMNVSTLELGDSALYLCASSTQSGGKVEAFFGQGTRLTVV.